Listed here are 24 T cell receptor beta chains from one sample, sequenced in a study of shared clonotypes between healthy human individuals. The assay was immunoSEQ multiplex PCR, and TCRdb's table has in-frame clones only and misses some. The sample has roughly 2.2 million clones, roughly 92% seen once. Material for sequencing was naive CD4+ T cells from PBMCs. Subset specified: CD45RA+ positively selected. All receptors come from a man between 18 and 29 years old in good health. Some clones in this sample may be carry-over from other donors' samples.

This clone was recorded once. The V call is TRBV5-6, the J call TRBJ2-1; D unclear. V lost 4 bases, J lost 4 bases, and 21 bases lay in between. The length of the CDR3 is 17 residues. The V gene's germline CDR1 is SGHDT and CDR2 YYEEEE. The CDR3 nucleotides are TGTGCCAGCAGCGGAGTAAAGGGTCCCCACCTGTACAATGAGCAGTTCTTC. This translates into CASSGVKGPHLYNEQFF.

J is TRBJ1-2 and V is TRBV18; D is unresolved. CDR3 length equals 16 residues. V was pared by 3 bases and J by 0 bases, with 14 bases between. The germline CDR1 and CDR2 sequences are KGHSH and LQKENI. The CDR3 here is CASSPIDGGANYGYTF. The CDR3 DNA follows: TGTGCCAGCTCACCGATCGACGGAGGAGCTAACTATGGCTACACCTTC.

The V call is TRBV28, the J call TRBJ2-5, with 14 bases identical to TRBD2. This CDR3 is 18 amino acids long. CDR1 and CDR2 from the germline V gene are MDHEN and SYDVKM. J lost 0 bases, V lost 5 bases, and 8 bases had no gene match. CDR3 residues: CASSLGTSGSQYQETQYF. The CDR3 DNA is TGTGCCAGCAGTCTCGGGACTAGCGGGAGTCAGTACCAAGAGACCCAGTACTTC. Filled out from reference TRBV28 and TRBJ2-5, the complete variable domain reads DVKVTQSSRYLVKRTGEKVFLECVQDMDHENMFWYRQDPGLGLRLIYFSYDVKMKEKGDIPEGYSVSREKKERFSLILESASTNQTSMYLCASSLGTSGSQYQETQYFGPGTRLLVL.

This clone was seen just once. This sequence joins TRBV5-5 and TRBJ2-7; D is ambiguous. Germline lookup yields CDR1 SGHKS and CDR2 YYEKEE (reference sequence). There are 11 residues in the CDR3. V gave up 1 base and J gave up 5 bases, with 4 bases separating them. The CDR3 sequence is CASSLINEQYF. The CDR3 DNA reads as TGTGCCAGCAGCTTGATCAACGAGCAGTACTTC.

The chain combines TRBV9 with TRBJ2-1; D possibly uses TRBD1 or TRBD2 (5 bases each). Germline loops: CDR1 SGDLS, CDR2 YYNGEE. The length of the CDR3 is 17 residues. V lost 3 bases and J lost 5, with 21 bases in between. CDR3 DNA sequence: TGTGCCAGCAGCGCGTCCTCCGGGACGAACACAAACAATGAGCAGTTCTTC. It specifies CASSASSGTNTNNEQFF.

This clone has just one count. For the CDR3, the DNA is TGTGCCAGCAGCGGTGCAGGGCGACACATATATTTT. Amino acids: CASSGAGRHIYF. The chain has TRBV5-6 and TRBJ1-3; tentative D call: TRBD1 (5 bases). The CDR3 spans 12 residues. V shed 4 bases and J shed 12 bases, with 14 bases lying between them. Germline V gives CDR1 SGHDT, CDR2 YYEEEE.

J is TRBJ2-7 and V is TRBV4-3, with no clear D. The CDR3 is made up of 15 amino acids. The V and J ends lost 0 bases and 5 bases respectively, with 14 bases between them. Germline loops: CDR1 LGHNA, CDR2 YSLEER. The CDR3 protein is CASSQEGVGYNEQYF. DNA of the CDR3: TGCGCCAGCAGCCAAGAAGGCGTCGGGTACAACGAGCAGTACTTC.

The rearrangement joins TRBV9 to TRBJ2-2; D is undetermined. Germline-derived CDR1 and CDR2 are SGDLS and YYNGEE. Trimming removed 3 bases from V and 1 base from J, with 10 bases in between. This CDR3 has 15 residues. The CDR3 DNA sequence: TGTGCCAGCAGCGGACCAACTGTGAACACCGGGGAGCTGTTTTTT. The encoded protein is CASSGPTVNTGELFF.

The chain combines TRBV25-1 with TRBJ1-1; the D is unclear. The CDR3 covers 14 residues. CDR1 is MGHDK and CDR2 is SYGVNS in the germline V gene. The germline V and J ends were trimmed by 4 bases and 0 bases, with 9 bases remaining between them. The CDR3 sequence is CASSVSGLNTEAFF. CDR3 DNA sequence: TGTGCCAGCAGTGTCTCGGGTTTGAACACTGAAGCTTTCTTT.

This clone has only one observation. The V and J genes are TRBV28 and TRBJ1-3; D possibly corresponds to TRBD1 (5 bases). The germline V gene encodes CDR1 MDHEN and CDR2 SYDVKM. V lost 6 bases and J 1 base, leaving 19 bases between the germline ends. The CDR3 consists of 17 residues. CDR3 loop: CASRVWGETGSGNTIYF. In DNA, the CDR3 is TGTGCCAGCAGGGTATGGGGGGAGACTGGATCTGGAAACACCATATATTTT.

The chain joins TRBV4-3 to TRBJ2-3; no definite D call. V lost 0 bases to trimming and J lost 1 base, with 8 bases between them. The germline CDR1 and CDR2 sequences are LGHNA and YSLEER. CDR3 length: 15 residues. The chain's CDR3 is CASSQELLGTDTQYF. The CDR3 nucleotides are TGCGCCAGCAGCCAAGAGTTGTTGGGCACAGATACGCAGTATTTT.

The V call is TRBV7-2, the J call TRBJ2-1; possibly TRBD1 or TRBD2 for D (5 bases each). This CDR3 has 13 residues. Germline CDR1 and CDR2: SGHTA and FQGNSA. Trimming took off 3 bases at V and 6 bases at J, with 9 bases between the two ends. CDR3 in amino acids: CASSFGAPNEQFF. CDR3 in DNA: TGTGCCAGCAGCTTCGGGGCCCCCAATGAGCAGTTCTTC.

The rearrangement uses TRBV18 and TRBJ1-2, with D hard to call. The V and J ends lost 4 bases and 1 base respectively, with 7 bases between them. The CDR3 runs 13 residues. Germline-derived CDR1 and CDR2 are KGHSH and LQKENI. The CDR3, as DNA: TGTGCCAGCTCACTAGAATTTAACTATGGCTACACCTTC. Its protein product is CASSLEFNYGYTF.

V gene TRBV28 combines with J gene TRBJ2-3; unclear D gene. This CDR3 has 12 residues. V lost 3 bases and J 8 bases, leaving 9 bases between the germline ends. The germline V gene has CDR1 MDHEN and CDR2 SYDVKM. As DNA, the CDR3 is TGTGCCAGCAGTTTCGTTGCTGGTACGCAGTATTTT. Protein product: CASSFVAGTQYF.

On this clone itself: An end of the junction does not agree with germline; a read error may underlie this. CDR3 sequence: CASSQDGAGPGVF. CDR3 DNA: TGTGCCAGCAGCCAAGACGGGGCAGGCCCGGGAGTCTTC. The chain has TRBV14 and TRBJ2-1; TRBD2 is a possible D gene (6 bases). The CDR3 covers 13 residues. Germline assignment: CDR1 SGHDN and CDR2 FVKESK. Full variable domain (rest looked up from reference TRBV14 and TRBJ2-1): EAGVTQFPSHSVIEKGQTVTLRCDPISGHDNLYWYRRVMGKEIKFLLHFVKESKQDESGMPNNRFLAERTGGTYSTLKVQPAELEDSGVYFCASSQDGAGPGVFGPGTRLTVL.

The chain recombines TRBV2 with TRBJ1-5; D unclear. V lost 6 bases, J lost 5 bases, and 5 bases lay in between. Looked up from germline, CDR1 is SNHLY and CDR2 is FYNNEI. The CDR3 is 11 amino acids. The CDR3 nucleotides are TGTGCCAGCAGAGAGGATCAGCCCCAGCATTTT. Translating gives CASREDQPQHF.

This sequence joins TRBV11-1 and TRBJ2-1, with D uncertain. Germline V CDR1 and CDR2: SGHAT, FQDESV (reference sequence). There are 14 residues in the CDR3. Trimming stripped 3 bases from V and 6 bases from J, with 12 bases between. The CDR3: CASSFYATPNEQFF. For the CDR3, the DNA is TGTGCCAGCAGCTTTTATGCCACCCCCAATGAGCAGTTCTTC.

The chain joins TRBV19 to TRBJ2-7; D assignment may be TRBD1 or TRBD2 (6 bases each). The CDR3 length is 12 residues. Looked up from germline, CDR1 is LNHDA and CDR2 is SQIVND (reference sequence). Trimming stripped 7 bases from V and 6 bases from J, with 13 bases between. In DNA, the CDR3 is TGTGCCAGTACCGGAGGGGGGAGCGAGCAGTACTTC. Its translation is CASTGGGSEQYF.

This chain uses TRBV13 with TRBJ2-5, with TRBD2 matching over 8 bases. Unmatched junction bases numbered 4, after V lost 1 base and J lost 6 bases. CDR3 size: 14 residues. Germline CDR1 PRHDT, CDR2 FYEKMQ (reference sequence). The CDR3 loop reads CASSLAGGPKTQYF. CDR3 DNA: TGTGCCAGCAGCTTAGCGGGAGGGCCGAAGACCCAGTACTTC.

The chain uses TRBV28 and TRBJ1-2, with 9 bases fitting TRBD1. The junction had 5 bases not matched to a gene; V was cut back by 5 bases and J by 4 bases. In germline, CDR1 is MDHEN, CDR2 SYDVKM. The CDR3 sequence is 14 residues long. The CDR3, as DNA: TGTGCCAGCAGTATAGGGACAGGGACCTATGGCTACACCTTC. Encoded protein: CASSIGTGTYGYTF.

This chain connects TRBV9 to TRBJ2-1, with TRBD2 as a possible D gene (6 bases). The V and J ends lost 0 bases and 9 bases respectively, with 10 bases between them. This CDR3 spans 13 amino acids. In germline, CDR1 is SGDLS, CDR2 YYNGEE. The CDR3 DNA follows: TGTGCCAGCAGCGTAGGCGGAGGGTTTGAGCAGTTCTTC. It codes for CASSVGGGFEQFF.

The chain uses TRBV7-8 and TRBJ2-3, with 10 bases matching TRBD2. This CDR3 region has 14 residues. Germline V gene data show CDR1 as SGHVS and CDR2 as FQNEAQ. V lost 5 bases and J lost 5; bases outside the gene matches: 4. This CDR3 is CASSRGLARDTQYF. CDR3 in DNA: TGTGCCAGCAGCCGGGGACTAGCGAGAGATACGCAGTATTTT.

This rearrangement joins TRBV9 to TRBJ1-2; 8 nucleotides match TRBD1. The J segment lost 4 bases and the V segment lost 4 bases, leaving 6 bases of the junction unmatched. The germline V gene has CDR1 SGDLS and CDR2 YYNGEE. This CDR3 has 14 residues. DNA of the CDR3: TGTGCCAGCAGCTCCCGTACAGGGGGCTATGGCTACACCTTC. Its protein is CASSSRTGGYGYTF.

To note about this clone: Other nucleotide sequences in the sample specify the same CDR3. The chain is built from TRBV19 and TRBJ2-7, with D possibly matching TRBD1 (5 bases). Germline values: CDR1 LNHDA, CDR2 SQIVND (reference sequence). V was trimmed by 3 bases and J by 4 bases, leaving 10 bases between them. This CDR3 is 13 amino acids long. The CDR3 loop is CASSIGQGYEQYF. CDR3 coding DNA: TGTGCCAGTAGTATCGGCCAGGGATACGAGCAGTACTTC.